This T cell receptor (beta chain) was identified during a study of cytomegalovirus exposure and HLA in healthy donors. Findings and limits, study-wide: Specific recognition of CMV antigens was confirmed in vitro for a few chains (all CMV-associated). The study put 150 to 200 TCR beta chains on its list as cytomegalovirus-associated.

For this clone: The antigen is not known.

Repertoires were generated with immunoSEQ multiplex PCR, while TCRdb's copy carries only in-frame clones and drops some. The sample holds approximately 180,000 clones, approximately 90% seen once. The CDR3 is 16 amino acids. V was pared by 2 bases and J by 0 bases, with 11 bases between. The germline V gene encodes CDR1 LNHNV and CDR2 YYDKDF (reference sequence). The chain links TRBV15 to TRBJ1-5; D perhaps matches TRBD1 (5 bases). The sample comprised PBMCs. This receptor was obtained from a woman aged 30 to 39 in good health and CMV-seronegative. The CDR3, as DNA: TGTGCCACCAGCAGAAACAGGTTTGGTAGCAATCAGCCCCAGCATTTT. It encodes CATSRNRFGSNQPQHF.